The rows below give T cell receptor beta chains drawn from one sample of a study of blood T cell repertoires in COVID-19. Clones were read by immunoSEQ multiplex PCR, and TCRdb kept only the in-frame ones, dropping some. Found here are about 410,000 clones, approximately 90% of them singletons; the top ten hold 1.4% to 1.5%. Sequenced material: peripheral blood. These receptors all come from a woman aged 25 to 39 with active or convalescent COVID-19. Each CDR3 is given with its conserved first and last residue. The D gene is left open where the match is weak. Size tells how often a clone was seen (once, few, many) or the class of an expanded clone, and some rows leave it out.

j_gene	d_gene	v_gene	abundance	CDR3nt	CDR3aa
TRBJ2-5	TRBD2	TRBV10-3	.	TGTGCCATCAGAAGCGGGGGAGGACTACAAGAGACCCAGTACTTC	CAIRSGGGLQETQYF
TRBJ2-3	TRBD2	TRBV6-4	.	TGTGCCAGCAGTGAAGCGGGAGGTGTCGGGACAGATACGCAGTATTTT	CASSEAGGVGTDTQYF
TRBJ1-6	.	TRBV11-2	.	TGTGCCAGCAGCTTAGTAACTCTACAGGGTGGACAGTCACCCCTCCACTTT	CASSLVTLQGGQSPLHF
TRBJ2-4	TRBD2	TRBV10-2	.	TGCGCCAGCAGTGAGGGTAGGGGAGGGACCAAAAACATTCAGTACTTC	CASSEGRGGTKNIQYF
TRBJ2-1	.	TRBV4-1	.	TGCGCCAGCAGCCAAGAGGGGCTTGGGATGTGTTTCTTC	CASSQEGLGMCFF
TRBJ1-1	.	TRBV9	.	TGTGCCAGCAGCGTAGAGTCCAGTATGAACACTGAAGCTTTCTTT	CASSVESSMNTEAFF
TRBJ2-1	TRBD1	TRBV11-2	.	TGTGCCAGCAGCTTGATCGGGACAGGGTCTTTGAATGAGCAGTTCTTC	CASSLIGTGSLNEQFF
TRBJ1-2	.	TRBV5-1	.	TGCGCCAGCAGCTTCCCAGGAGTAGGGGATGGCTACACCTTC	CASSFPGVGDGYTF
TRBJ1-3	.	TRBV10-3	.	TGTGCCATCAGTGAGTCGGGGGGAGGCGGAAACACCATATATTTT	CAISESGGGGNTIYF
TRBJ2-5	.	TRBV28	.	TGTGCCAGCAGCCCTTTACATGAGACCCAGTACTTC	CASSPLHETQYF
TRBJ1-2	TRBD1	TRBV11-3	.	TGTGCCAGCAGCGTGGACAGGGGAGGCTATGGCTACACCTTC	CASSVDRGGYGYTF
TRBJ1-2	.	TRBV4-2	.	TGTGCCAGCAGCCAAAACATGGTCGGGGACTATGGCTACACCTTC	CASSQNMVGDYGYTF
TRBJ1-5	.	TRBV5-1	.	TGCGCCAGCAGCCTCCAGGGTACAGGGCCCCAGCATTTT	CASSLQGTGPQHF
TRBJ1-1	.	TRBV5-1	.	TGCGCCAGCAGCTTGGAGGGGGGGCGACACACTGAAGCTTTCTTT	CASSLEGGRHTEAFF
TRBJ1-2	TRBD1	TRBV6-2/TRBV6-3	once	TGTGCCAGCAGTTCGGGGACAGTTTATGGCTACACCTTC	CASSSGTVYGYTF
TRBJ1-1	.	TRBV4-1	.	TGCGCCAGCAGCGGGGAGGGGCTCACTGAAGCTTTCTTT	CASSGEGLTEAFF
TRBJ2-3	.	TRBV6-4	.	TGTGCCAGCAGTGTAGGACTTTCAGATACGCAGTATTTT	CASSVGLSDTQYF
TRBJ1-1	TRBD1	TRBV7-2	.	TGTGCCAGCAGCTCAAGACAGGGGGCGCGGCGGGGAGGCGGCACTGAAGCTTTCTTT	CASSSRQGARRGGGTEAFF
TRBJ1-2	TRBD1	TRBV11-2	.	TGTGCCAGCAGCTTAGCGGGACAGGGAGATTATGGCTACACCTTC	CASSLAGQGDYGYTF
TRBJ2-7	.	TRBV6-5	.	TGTGCCAGCAGTTATTCGGACGGGGGCTACGAGCAGTACTTC	CASSYSDGGYEQYF
TRBJ2-3	.	TRBV18	.	TGTGCCAGCTCACCTGTTTCGGGACATTTGGATACGCAGTATTTT	CASSPVSGHLDTQYF
TRBJ2-3	TRBD2	TRBV28	.	TGTGCCAGCAGTTTAATTCGGGCGGGAGCGCAGTATTTT	CASSLIRAGAQYF
TRBJ1-2	.	TRBV21-1	once	TGTGCCAGCAGCAAAGAAATGAAGGCGGGCGGTGGCTACACCTTC	CASSKEMKAGGGYTF
TRBJ1-1	.	TRBV13	.	TGTGCCAGCAGCCGTGGACGGACTGGTACTGAAGCTTTCTTT	CASSRGRTGTEAFF
TRBJ2-3	TRBD2	TRBV9	.	TGTGCCAGCAGCGCAATAGCGGGGGGCGTCACAGATACGCAGTATTTT	CASSAIAGGVTDTQYF
TRBJ1-2	.	TRBV13	.	TGTGCCAGCAGCTTAGGCTCCGACAGTGGTGGCTACACCTTC	CASSLGSDSGGYTF
TRBJ1-2	.	TRBV5-1	.	TGCGCCAGCAGCGCCGGGGATTTTTATGGCTACACCTTC	CASSAGDFYGYTF
TRBJ2-1	TRBD2	TRBV19	.	TGTGCCAGTAGTACACCGGGACTAGCCTACAATGAGCAGTTCTTC	CASSTPGLAYNEQFF
TRBJ1-1	.	TRBV21-1	.	TGTGCCAGCAGCAAACCGGGGACTGAAGCTTTCTTT	CASSKPGTEAFF
TRBJ2-7	TRBD1	TRBV19	.	TGTGCCAGTAGTCTGGACAGGGGGCGTCTGGAGCAGTACTTC	CASSLDRGRLEQYF
TRBJ1-4	TRBD1	TRBV18	.	TGTGCCAGCTCACCTCGTGGCAGGGGGAATGAAAAACTGTTTTTT	CASSPRGRGNEKLFF
TRBJ1-3	.	TRBV2	.	TGTGCCAGCAGGACGGAGAAGTCTGGAAACACCATATATTTT	CASRTEKSGNTIYF
TRBJ1-5	.	TRBV2	.	TGTGCCAGCAGTGAAGCTTTGGAGGATCAGCCCCAGCATTTT	CASSEALEDQPQHF
TRBJ2-7	.	TRBV21-1	.	TGTGCCAGCAGCAAAGGCCAGACACCCTACGAGCAGTACTTC	CASSKGQTPYEQYF
TRBJ2-1	.	TRBV7-9	.	TGTGCCAGCAGCCTAGATCCGAGCTCCTACAATGAGCAGTTCTTC	CASSLDPSSYNEQFF
TRBJ1-1	.	TRBV27	.	TGTGCCAGCAGCCTACAGGCCACAGTTCTTGAAGCTTTCTTT	CASSLQATVLEAFF
TRBJ2-7	.	TRBV28	.	TGTGCCTCCGGGGGTGGGGGAGCCTACGAGCAGTACTTC	CASGGGGAYEQYF
TRBJ1-2	TRBD1	TRBV7-9	.	TGTGCCAGCAGCTTCGACAGGGTAAATGGCTACACCTTC	CASSFDRVNGYTF
TRBJ2-7	TRBD2	TRBV20-1	.	TGCAGTGCTAGTGACCCTAGCGGGCCTACCTACGAGCAGTACTTC	CSASDPSGPTYEQYF
TRBJ1-5	TRBD1	TRBV19	.	TGTGCCAGCGACAGGGGGCGCTGGAATCAGCCCCAGCATTTT	CASDRGRWNQPQHF
TRBJ2-7	TRBD1	TRBV6-5	.	TGTGCCAGCAGTTATCAGGGACAGCCAAACACCTACGAGCAGTACTTC	CASSYQGQPNTYEQYF
TRBJ2-3	.	TRBV29-1	.	TGCAGCGTTGAAGGGCGGTACACAGATACGCAGTATTTT	CSVEGRYTDTQYF
TRBJ1-6	TRBD1	TRBV5-6	.	TGTGCCAGCAGTCGGGACAGGGGCTATAATTCACCCCTCCACTTT	CASSRDRGYNSPLHF
TRBJ2-1	.	TRBV28	once	TGTGCCAGCAGCCCTCAGGCAGGCTACAATGAGCAGTTCTTC	CASSPQAGYNEQFF
TRBJ2-7	TRBD1	TRBV27	.	TGTGCCAGCAGTCTACTGACTTCGACAGGGGTCCCTTACGAGCAGTACTTC	CASSLLTSTGVPYEQYF
TRBJ1-1	TRBD1	TRBV20-1	.	TGCAGTGCAAGTCAGGGGGCCAGCACTGAAGCTTTCTTT	CSASQGASTEAFF